The T cell receptor (beta chain) under discussion was sequenced for a study of beta chain features in type 1 diabetes. Reverse transcribing all isolated RNA meant expressed TCRB transcripts were sequenced. The table came from immunoSEQ multiplex PCR; TCRdb's copy has only in-frame clones and leaves some out. The repertoire holds more than 150,000 clones, with roughly an eighth as singletons. The V segment lost 3 bases and the J segment 1 base; nucleotides outside the gene matches: 2. Germline CDR1 and CDR2: SEHNR and FQNEAQ (reference sequence). There are 15 residues in the CDR3. The genes are TRBV7-9 and TRBJ2-2; TRBD2 matches 7 bases. The sample comprised central memory CD4+ T cells from blood. This sequence was found in a woman in her late teens or twenties in good health. CDR3 in amino acids: CASSFGGGNTGELFF. The DNA of the CDR3 is TGTGCCAGCAGCTTTGGCGGGGGGAACACCGGGGAGCTGTTTTTT.